This TCR beta chain was sequenced for a study of OX40 agonist ivuxolimab in advanced cancers. Broader study findings: The investigators did not determine what antigen specificity the expanded peripheral T cells had. In general, CD8+ T cells held more expanded clones than CD4+ did, on average.

Libraries were prepared by immunoSEQ multiplex PCR; TCRdb keeps only in-frame clonotypes and omits some of them. Among over 100,000 clones listed, 75% to 95% were seen once. With 0 bases clipped from V and 6 bases from J, the junction kept 7 bases outside the gene matches. This CDR3 contains 16 residues. CDR1 and CDR2 from the germline V gene are LGHNA and YSLEER. Turning to this clone: As yet, its antigen is unknown.

The chain combines TRBV4-3 with TRBJ1-4, with 7 bases aligning to TRBD1. This receptor was obtained from an adult with an advanced solid tumor such as melanoma, head and neck, liver or kidney cancer. The source material was CD4+ or CD8+ T cells sorted from blood, sampled in a trial of the OX40 agonist ivuxolimab. The CDR3 spells CASSQDRGQGDEKLFF. The CDR3 DNA sequence: TGCGCCAGCAGCCAAGATCGGGGGCAGGGGGATGAAAAACTGTTTTTT.